This T cell receptor (beta chain) was observed in a study of T cell repertoires in aging, cancer and after chemotherapy. Study-level background: Healthy donor repertoires were recorded over several months to years and showed clear clonal overlap.

TCR beta rearrangements were amplified from peripheral blood genomic DNA. Study findings and constraints: In cancer patients, declining TCR diversity with age involved lost richness and lost evenness.

In its sample, this clonotype was seen a few times. Antigen unknown. The CDR3 is 16 residues long. The trim removed 7 bases at V and 4 bases at J, leaving 12 bases unmatched. Per the germline V gene, CDR1 is SGHNT and CDR2 is YYREEE (reference sequence). Multiplex touch-down PCR with TRB-A/B primers amplified rearranged V-D-J TRB sequences. TCRdb reprocessed the multiplex PCR reads via MiXCR and lists one record per CDR3 protein. The sample comprises about 17,000 distinct CDR3 sequences, roughly 53% of which are singletons, and under 12% rests with the top ten. The chain couples TRBV5-4 to TRBJ2-7; TRBD1 matches 12 bases. The clonotype originates from a human donor in good health. The material sequenced was blood. The CDR3 loop reads CASQGGTGGEGYEQYF. The DNA for the CDR3 is TGTGCCAGCCAAGGCGGGACAGGGGGCGAAGGATACGAGCAGTACTTC.